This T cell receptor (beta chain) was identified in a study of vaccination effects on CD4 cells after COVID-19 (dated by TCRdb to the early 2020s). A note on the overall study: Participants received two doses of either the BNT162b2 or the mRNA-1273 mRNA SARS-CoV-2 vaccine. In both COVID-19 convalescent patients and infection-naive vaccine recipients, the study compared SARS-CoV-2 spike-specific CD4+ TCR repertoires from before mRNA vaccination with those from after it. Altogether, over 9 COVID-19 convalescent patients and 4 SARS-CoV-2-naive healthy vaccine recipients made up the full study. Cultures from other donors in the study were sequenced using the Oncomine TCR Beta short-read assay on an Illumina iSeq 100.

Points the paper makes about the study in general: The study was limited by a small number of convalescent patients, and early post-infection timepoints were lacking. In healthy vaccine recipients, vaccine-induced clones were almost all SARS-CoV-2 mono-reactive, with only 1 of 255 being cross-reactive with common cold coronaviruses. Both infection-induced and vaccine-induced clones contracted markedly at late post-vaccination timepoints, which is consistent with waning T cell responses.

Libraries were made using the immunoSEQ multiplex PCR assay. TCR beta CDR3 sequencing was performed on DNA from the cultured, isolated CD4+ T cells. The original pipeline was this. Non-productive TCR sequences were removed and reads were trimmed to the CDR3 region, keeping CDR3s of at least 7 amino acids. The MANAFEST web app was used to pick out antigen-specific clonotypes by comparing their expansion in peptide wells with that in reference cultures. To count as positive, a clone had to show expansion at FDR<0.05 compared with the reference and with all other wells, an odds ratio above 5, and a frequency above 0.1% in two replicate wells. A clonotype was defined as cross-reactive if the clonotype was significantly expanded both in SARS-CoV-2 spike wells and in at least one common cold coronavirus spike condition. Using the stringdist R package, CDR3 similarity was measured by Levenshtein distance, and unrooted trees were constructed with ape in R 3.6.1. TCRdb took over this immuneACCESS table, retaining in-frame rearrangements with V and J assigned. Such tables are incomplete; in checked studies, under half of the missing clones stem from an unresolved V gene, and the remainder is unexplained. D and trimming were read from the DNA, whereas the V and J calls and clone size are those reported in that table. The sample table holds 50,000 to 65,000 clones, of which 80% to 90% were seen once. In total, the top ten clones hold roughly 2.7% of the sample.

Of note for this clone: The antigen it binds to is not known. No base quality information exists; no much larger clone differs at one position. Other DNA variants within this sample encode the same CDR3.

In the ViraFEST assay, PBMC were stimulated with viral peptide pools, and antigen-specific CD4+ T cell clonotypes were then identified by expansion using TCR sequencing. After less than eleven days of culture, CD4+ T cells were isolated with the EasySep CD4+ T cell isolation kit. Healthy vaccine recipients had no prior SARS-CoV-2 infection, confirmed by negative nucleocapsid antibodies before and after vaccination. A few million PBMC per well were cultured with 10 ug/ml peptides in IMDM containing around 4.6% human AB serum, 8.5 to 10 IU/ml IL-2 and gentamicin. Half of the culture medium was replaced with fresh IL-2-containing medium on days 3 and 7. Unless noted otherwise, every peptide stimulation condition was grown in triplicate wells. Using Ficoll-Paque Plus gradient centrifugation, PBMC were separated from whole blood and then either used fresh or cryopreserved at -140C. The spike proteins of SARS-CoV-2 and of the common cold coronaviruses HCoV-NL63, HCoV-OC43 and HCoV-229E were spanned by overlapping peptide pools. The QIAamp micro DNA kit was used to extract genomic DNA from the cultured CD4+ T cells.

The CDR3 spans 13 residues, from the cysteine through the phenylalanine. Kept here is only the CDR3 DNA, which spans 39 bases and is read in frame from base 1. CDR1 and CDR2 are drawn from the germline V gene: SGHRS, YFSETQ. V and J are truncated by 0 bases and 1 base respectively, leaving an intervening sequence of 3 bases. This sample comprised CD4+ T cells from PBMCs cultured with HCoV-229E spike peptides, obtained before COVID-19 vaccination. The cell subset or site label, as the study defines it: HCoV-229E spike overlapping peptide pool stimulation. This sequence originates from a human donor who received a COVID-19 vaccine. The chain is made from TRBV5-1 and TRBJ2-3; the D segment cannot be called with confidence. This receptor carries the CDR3 CASSLAGTDTQYF. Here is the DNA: TGCGCCAGCAGCTTGGCAGGCACAGATACGCAGTATTTT.